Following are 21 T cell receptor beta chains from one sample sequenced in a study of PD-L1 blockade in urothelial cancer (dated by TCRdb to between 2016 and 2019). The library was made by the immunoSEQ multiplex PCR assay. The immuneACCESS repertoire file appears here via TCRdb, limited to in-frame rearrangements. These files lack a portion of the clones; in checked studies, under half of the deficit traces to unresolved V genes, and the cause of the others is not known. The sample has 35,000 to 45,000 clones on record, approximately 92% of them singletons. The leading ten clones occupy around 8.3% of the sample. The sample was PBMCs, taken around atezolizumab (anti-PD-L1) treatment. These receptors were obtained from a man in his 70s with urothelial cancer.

CDR3 in DNA: TGTGCCAGCCTTTCCGGGGCGGGGAACTACGAGCAGTACTTC. This sequence encodes CASLSGAGNYEQYF. The chain links TRBV28 to TRBJ2-7, with a weak D call TRBD2 (6 bases). CDR1 is MDHEN, CDR2 SYDVKM, per germline. The CDR3 runs to 14 residues. Deletions cut 8 bases from V and 3 bases from J, with 17 bases between.

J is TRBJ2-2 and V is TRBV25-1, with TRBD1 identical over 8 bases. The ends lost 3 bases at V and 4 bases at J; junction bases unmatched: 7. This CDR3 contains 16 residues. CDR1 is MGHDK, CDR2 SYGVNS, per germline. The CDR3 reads CASSDPGQGSTGELFF. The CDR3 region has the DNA TGTGCCAGCAGTGACCCCGGACAGGGTAGCACCGGGGAGCTGTTTTTT.

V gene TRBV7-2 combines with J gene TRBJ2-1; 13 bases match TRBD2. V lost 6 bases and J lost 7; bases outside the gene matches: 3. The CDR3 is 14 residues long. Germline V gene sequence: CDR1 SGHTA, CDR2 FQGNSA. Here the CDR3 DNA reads TGTGCCAGCAGGCAACTAGCGGGAGGGAATGAGCAGTTCTTC. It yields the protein CASRQLAGGNEQFF.

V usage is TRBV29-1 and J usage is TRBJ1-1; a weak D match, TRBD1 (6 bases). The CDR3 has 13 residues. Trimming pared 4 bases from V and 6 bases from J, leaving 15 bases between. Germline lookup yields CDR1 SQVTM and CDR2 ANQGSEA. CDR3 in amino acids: CSVGPGQLSEAFF. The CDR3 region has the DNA TGCAGCGTTGGACCTGGACAGCTTTCTGAAGCTTTCTTT.

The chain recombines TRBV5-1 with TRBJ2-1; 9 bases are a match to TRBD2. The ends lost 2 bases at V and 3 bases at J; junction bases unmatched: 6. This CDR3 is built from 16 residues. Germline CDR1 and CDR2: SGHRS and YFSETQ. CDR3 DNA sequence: TGCGCCAGCAGCTTTTCAGCGGGAGGTTTCTACAATGAGCAGTTCTTC. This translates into CASSFSAGGFYNEQFF. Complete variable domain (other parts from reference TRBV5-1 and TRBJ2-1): KAGVTQTPRYLIKTRGQQVTLSCSPISGHRSVSWYQQTPGQGLQFLFEYFSETQRNKGNFPGRFSGRQFSNSRSEMNVSTLELGDSALYLCASSFSAGGFYNEQFFGPGTRLTVL.

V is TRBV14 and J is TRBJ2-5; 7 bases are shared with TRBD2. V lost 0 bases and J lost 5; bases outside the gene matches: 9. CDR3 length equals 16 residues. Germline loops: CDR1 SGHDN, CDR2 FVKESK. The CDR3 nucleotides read TGTGCCAGCAGCCAAGAACGACTAGCTCGACGGGAGACCCAGTACTTC. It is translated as CASSQERLARRETQYF.

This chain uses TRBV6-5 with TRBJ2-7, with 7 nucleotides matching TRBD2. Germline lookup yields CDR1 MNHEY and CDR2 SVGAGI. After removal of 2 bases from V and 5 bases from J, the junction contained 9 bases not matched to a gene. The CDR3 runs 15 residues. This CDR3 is CASSYGAAGANEQYF. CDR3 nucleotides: TGTGCCAGCAGTTACGGGGCGGCGGGAGCTAACGAGCAGTACTTC.

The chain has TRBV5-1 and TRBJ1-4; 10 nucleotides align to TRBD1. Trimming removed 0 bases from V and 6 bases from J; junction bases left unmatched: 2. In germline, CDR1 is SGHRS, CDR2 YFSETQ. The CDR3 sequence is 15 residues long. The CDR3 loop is CASSLDGTGDEKLFF. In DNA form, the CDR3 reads TGCGCCAGCAGCTTGGATGGGACAGGGGATGAAAAACTGTTTTTT. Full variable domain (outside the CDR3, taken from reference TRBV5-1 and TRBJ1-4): KAGVTQTPRYLIKTRGQQVTLSCSPISGHRSVSWYQQTPGQGLQFLFEYFSETQRNKGNFPGRFSGRQFSNSRSEMNVSTLELGDSALYLCASSLDGTGDEKLFFGSGTQLSVL.

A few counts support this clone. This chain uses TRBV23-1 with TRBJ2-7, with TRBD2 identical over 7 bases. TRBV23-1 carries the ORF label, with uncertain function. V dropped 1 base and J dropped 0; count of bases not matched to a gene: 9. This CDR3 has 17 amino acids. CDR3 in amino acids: CASSQWGEGRVSYEQYF. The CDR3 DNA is TGCGCCAGCAGTCAATGGGGGGAGGGCAGGGTCTCCTACGAGCAGTACTTC.

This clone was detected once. The CDR3 DNA is TGTGCCAGCGGTGTAGGGACAGGGGGCAATGAGCAGTTCTTC. Translation: CASGVGTGGNEQFF. The chain recombines TRBV6-5 with TRBJ2-1, with 11 nucleotides matching TRBD1. The V gene end was trimmed by 8 bases and the J gene end by 6 bases; junction bases not matched to a gene: 6. The CDR3 extends over 14 amino acids. Looked up from germline, CDR1 is MNHEY and CDR2 is SVGAGI.

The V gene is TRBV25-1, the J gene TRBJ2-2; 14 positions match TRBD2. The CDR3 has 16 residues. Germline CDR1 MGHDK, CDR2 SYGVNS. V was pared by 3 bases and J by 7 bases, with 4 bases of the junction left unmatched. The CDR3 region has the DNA TGTGCCAGCAGTGACCCGGGACTAGCGGGAGTCGGGGAGCTGTTTTTT. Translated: CASSDPGLAGVGELFF.

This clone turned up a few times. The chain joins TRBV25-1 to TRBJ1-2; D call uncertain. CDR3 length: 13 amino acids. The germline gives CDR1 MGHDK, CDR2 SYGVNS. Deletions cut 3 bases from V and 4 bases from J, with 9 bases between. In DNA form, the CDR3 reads TGTGCCAGCAGTGAGGGCCTAACCTATGGCTACACCTTC. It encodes CASSEGLTYGYTF.

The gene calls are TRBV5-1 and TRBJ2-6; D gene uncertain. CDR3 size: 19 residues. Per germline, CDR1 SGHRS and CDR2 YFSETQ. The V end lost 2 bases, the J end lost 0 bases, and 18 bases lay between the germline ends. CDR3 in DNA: TGCGCCAGCAGCTTTTTCTCGCCCGGTTATCCCTCTGGGGCCAACGTCCTGACTTTC. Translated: CASSFFSPGYPSGANVLTF. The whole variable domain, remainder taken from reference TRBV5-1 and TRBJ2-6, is KAGVTQTPRYLIKTRGQQVTLSCSPISGHRSVSWYQQTPGQGLQFLFEYFSETQRNKGNFPGRFSGRQFSNSRSEMNVSTLELGDSALYLCASSFFSPGYPSGANVLTFGAGSRLTVL.

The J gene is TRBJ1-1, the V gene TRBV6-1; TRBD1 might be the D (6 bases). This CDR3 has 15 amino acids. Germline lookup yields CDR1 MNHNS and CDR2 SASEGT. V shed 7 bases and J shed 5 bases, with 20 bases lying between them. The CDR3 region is CASKRETGSRTEAFF. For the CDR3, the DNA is TGTGCCAGCAAAAGGGAGACAGGATCCCGGACTGAAGCTTTCTTT.

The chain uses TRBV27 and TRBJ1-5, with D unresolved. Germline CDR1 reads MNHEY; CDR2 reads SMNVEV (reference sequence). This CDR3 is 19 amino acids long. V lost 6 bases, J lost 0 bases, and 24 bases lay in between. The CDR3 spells CASSPGREGGRYSNQPQHF. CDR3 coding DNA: TGTGCCAGCAGCCCCGGACGGGAGGGAGGGAGGTATAGCAATCAGCCCCAGCATTTT.

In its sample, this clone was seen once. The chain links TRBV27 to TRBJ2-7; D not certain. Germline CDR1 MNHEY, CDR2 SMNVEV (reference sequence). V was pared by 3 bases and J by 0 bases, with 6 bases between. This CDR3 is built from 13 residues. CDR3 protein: CASSFSGSYEQYF. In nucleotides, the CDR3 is TGTGCCAGCAGTTTTTCAGGCTCCTACGAGCAGTACTTC.

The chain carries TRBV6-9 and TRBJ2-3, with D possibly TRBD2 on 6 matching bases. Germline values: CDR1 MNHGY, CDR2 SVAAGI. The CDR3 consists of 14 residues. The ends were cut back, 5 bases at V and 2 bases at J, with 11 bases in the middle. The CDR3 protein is CASSRASDTDTQYF. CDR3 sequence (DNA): TGTGCCAGCAGTCGGGCTAGCGACACAGATACGCAGTATTTT.

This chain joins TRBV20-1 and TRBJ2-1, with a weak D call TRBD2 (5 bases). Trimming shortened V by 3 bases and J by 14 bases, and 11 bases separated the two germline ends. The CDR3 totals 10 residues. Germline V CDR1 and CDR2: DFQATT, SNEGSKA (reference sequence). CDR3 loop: CSASLLGEFF. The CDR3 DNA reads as TGCAGTGCTAGCTTGCTCGGGGAGTTCTTC.

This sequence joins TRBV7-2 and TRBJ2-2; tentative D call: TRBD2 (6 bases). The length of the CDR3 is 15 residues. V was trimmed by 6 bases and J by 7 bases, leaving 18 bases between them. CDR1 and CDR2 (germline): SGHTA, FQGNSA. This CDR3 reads CASRREAPGSGELFF. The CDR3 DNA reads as TGTGCCAGCAGGAGGGAGGCCCCCGGAAGCGGGGAGCTGTTTTTT.

The CDR3 bases are TGTGCCAGGCGTGCCGCTAGCGAGGAGACCCAGTACTTC. This gives the protein CARRAASEETQYF. The chain is built from TRBV19 and TRBJ2-5, with a possible D match to TRBD2 (6 bases). There are 13 residues in the CDR3. V gave up 9 bases and J gave up 5 bases, with 16 bases separating them. Germline assignment: CDR1 LNHDA and CDR2 SQIVND (reference sequence).

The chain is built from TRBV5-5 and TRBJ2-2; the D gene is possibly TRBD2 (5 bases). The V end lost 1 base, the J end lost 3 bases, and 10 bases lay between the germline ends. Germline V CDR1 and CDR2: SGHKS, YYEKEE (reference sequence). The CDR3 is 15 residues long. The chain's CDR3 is CASSLSGLDTGELFF. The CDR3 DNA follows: TGTGCCAGCAGCTTGTCGGGATTAGACACCGGGGAGCTGTTTTTT. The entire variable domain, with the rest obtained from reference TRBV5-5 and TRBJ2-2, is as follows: DAGVTQSPTHLIKTRGQQVTLRCSPISGHKSVSWYQQVLGQGPQFIFQYYEKEERGRGNFPDRFSARQFPNYSSELNVNALLLGDSALYLCASSLSGLDTGELFFGEGSRLTVL.